The 32 T cell receptor beta chains in this list originate from one sample, sequenced in a study of blood T cell repertoires in COVID-19. The method was immunoSEQ multiplex PCR; TCRdb's version includes in-frame clones alone and lacks a portion of them. This sample carries fewer than 60,000 clones, roughly four fifths of them seen once, and the ten largest clones take roughly 29%. Sequenced: peripheral blood. The receptors stem from a woman over 75 with COVID-19, enrolled during active disease.

The chain employs TRBV6-5 and TRBJ1-6; D is undetermined. V was cut by 7 bases and J by 6 bases, with 13 bases left in between. Germline CDR1 is MNHEY and CDR2 is SVGAGI. There are 14 residues in the CDR3. DNA of the CDR3: TGTGCCAGCACCCCGGGATCCCTTAATTCACCCCTCCACTTT. It translates to CASTPGSLNSPLHF.

CDR3: CASSIAQTGNTIYF. In DNA form, the CDR3 reads TGTGCCAGTAGTATAGCCCAAACTGGAAACACCATATATTTT. The chain links TRBV19 to TRBJ1-3; the D is unclear. CDR3 length equals 14 residues. Trimming pared 1 base from V and 2 bases from J, leaving 6 bases between. Germline V gene data show CDR1 as LNHDA and CDR2 as SQIVND (reference sequence).

There are a few counts of this clone. The V and J genes are TRBV7-9 and TRBJ2-1, with TRBD2 matching over 8 bases. The CDR3 is 16 residues long. J lost 1 base, V lost 7 bases, and 9 bases had no gene match. Germline assignment: CDR1 SEHNR and CDR2 FQNEAQ (reference sequence). In DNA form, the CDR3 reads TGTGCCAGCACCTTGGAGCGGGAGAAGTCCTACAATGAGCAGTTCTTC. Protein product: CASTLEREKSYNEQFF.

This chain links TRBV5-5 with TRBJ2-7; 8 nucleotides agree with TRBD1. The V gene's germline CDR1 is SGHKS and CDR2 YYEKEE (reference sequence). This CDR3 is built from 16 residues. V was pared by 3 bases and J by 3 bases, with 11 bases of the junction left unmatched. DNA for the CDR3: TGTGCCAGCAGCTCAATCCTCGGACAGGGAAACTACGAGCAGTACTTC. Its translation is CASSSILGQGNYEQYF.

V gene TRBV5-1 combines with J gene TRBJ2-5; 10 positions match TRBD1. CDR3 length: 15 residues. V trimming: 4 bases; J trimming: 9 bases; junction bases outside the gene matches: 12. The germline gives CDR1 SGHRS, CDR2 YFSETQ. As DNA, the CDR3 is TGCGCCAGCAGCACCGGGACAGGGGCCCGTGAGGCCCAGTACTTC. It yields the protein CASSTGTGAREAQYF.

The count of this clone is one. The chain combines TRBV6-1 with TRBJ1-4; D not resolved. CDR3 size: 15 residues. V lost 1 base to trimming and J lost 4 bases, with 10 bases between them. CDR1 is MNHNS, CDR2 SASEGT, per germline. CDR3 in amino acids: CASSEDSGSNEKLFF. CDR3 in DNA: TGTGCCAGCAGTGAAGATTCGGGGAGTAATGAAAAACTGTTTTTT.

The V and J genes are TRBV5-1 and TRBJ1-1; 7 bases fit TRBD1. Germline V CDR1 and CDR2: SGHRS, YFSETQ. This CDR3 comprises 14 residues. The trim removed 4 bases at V and 4 bases at J, leaving 7 bases unmatched. CDR3 sequence: CASSIDRVGTEAFF. The CDR3 nucleotides are TGCGCCAGCAGCATAGACAGGGTGGGCACTGAAGCTTTCTTT.

This sequence joins TRBV27 and TRBJ2-2, with TRBD1 matching over 7 bases. CDR3 length: 17 amino acids. Trimming took 4 bases from V and 2 from J; bases not matched to a gene: 10. Germline lookup yields CDR1 MNHEY and CDR2 SMNVEV (reference sequence). CDR3 bases: TGTGCCAGCAGTTCACAGGGGCCACCAATTAACACCGGGGAGCTGTTTTTT. It is translated as CASSSQGPPINTGELFF.

The chain recombines TRBV7-9 with TRBJ2-6; no definite D call. Trimming cost V 7 bases and J 1 base, with 8 bases left between them. Germline CDR1 SEHNR, CDR2 FQNEAQ (reference sequence). CDR3 length: 14 residues. CDR3 nucleotides: TGTGCCAGCACCAACCCATCTGGGGCCAACGTCCTGACTTTC. The encoded protein is CASTNPSGANVLTF.

V usage is TRBV27 and J usage is TRBJ1-5; 9 bases are a match to TRBD1. CDR3 length: 15 amino acids. The ends lost 3 bases at V and 4 bases at J; junction bases unmatched: 4. From germline, CDR1 is MNHEY and CDR2 SMNVEV (reference sequence). CDR3 sequence: CASSFRTGANQPQHF. DNA of the CDR3: TGTGCCAGCAGTTTCAGGACAGGGGCGAATCAGCCCCAGCATTTT.

This chain connects TRBV9 to TRBJ2-3; possibly TRBD2 for D (6 bases). CDR1 SGDLS and CDR2 YYNGEE come from the germline V gene. The V end lost 7 bases, the J end lost 6 bases, and 21 bases lay between the germline ends. This CDR3 is 15 amino acids long. The DNA of the CDR3 is TGTGCCAGCGATGGCGGGGCGGGAAGGGTTGATACGCAGTATTTT. This translates into CASDGGAGRVDTQYF. Drawing the rest from reference TRBV9 and TRBJ2-3, the complete variable domain is DSGVTQTPKHLITATGQRVTLRCSPRSGDLSVYWYQQSLDQGLQFLIQYYNGEERAKGNILERFSAQQFPDLHSELNLSSLELGDSALYFCASDGGAGRVDTQYFGPGTRLTVL.

This chain links TRBV5-6 with TRBJ2-6; no reliable D call. The CDR3 is 15 residues long. Germline loops: CDR1 SGHDT, CDR2 YYEEEE. Trimming stripped 2 bases from V and 2 bases from J, with 8 bases between. DNA of the CDR3: TGTGCCAGCAGCTTCCAGGCAACTGGGGCCAACGTCCTGACTTTC. Translating it yields CASSFQATGANVLTF.

This chain joins TRBV5-1 and TRBJ1-1, with D possibly being TRBD1 (5 bases). The CDR3 loop spans 12 amino acids. Looked up from germline, CDR1 is SGHRS and CDR2 is YFSETQ. V shed 5 bases and J shed 4 bases, with 9 bases lying between them. The CDR3 region has the DNA TGCGCCAGCAGGGGGGGTACCACTGAAGCTTTCTTT. It encodes CASRGGTTEAFF.

This clone was seen more than once but under ten times. CDR3 region: CAISGLAGEMQYF. CDR3 nucleotide sequence: TGTGCCATCAGTGGGCTAGCGGGAGAGATGCAGTACTTC. This sequence joins TRBV10-3 and TRBJ2-7; 10 bases are shared with TRBD2. Germline loops: CDR1 ENHRY, CDR2 SYGVKD. V was clipped by 4 bases and J by 9 bases; unmatched bases: 6. The CDR3 consists of 13 residues.

The gene calls are TRBV19 and TRBJ1-5, with 7 positions matching TRBD1. V gave up 6 bases and J gave up 4 bases; unmatched junction bases: 9. The germline gives CDR1 LNHDA, CDR2 SQIVND (reference sequence). This CDR3 region has 15 residues. This chain's CDR3 is CASSRGSSRNQPQHF. The CDR3 coding sequence is TGTGCCAGTAGCAGGGGGTCATCACGGAATCAGCCCCAGCATTTT.

The chain has TRBV25-1 and TRBJ2-3; D may be TRBD1 (7 bases). Between the trimmed V and J ends, which lost 8 bases and 2 bases, there was a span of 23 bases. The length of the CDR3 is 17 residues. CDR1 and CDR2 (germline): MGHDK, SYGVNS. CDR3 nucleotide sequence: TGTGCCAGCTCAGAGGGGGGACAGATCGAAATCACAGATACGCAGTATTTT. It specifies CASSEGGQIEITDTQYF.

This chain connects TRBV29-1 to TRBJ2-2, with unresolved D. The germline gives CDR1 SQVTM, CDR2 ANQGSEA. The CDR3 is made up of 13 amino acids. The V end lost 8 bases, the J end lost 1 base, and 11 bases lay between the germline ends. The CDR3 coding sequence is TGCAGCCTAAAATCAGGGAACACCGGGGAGCTGTTTTTT. Translation gives CSLKSGNTGELFF.

The chain carries TRBV3-1 (or the pseudogene TRBV3-2) and TRBJ1-2; tentative D call: TRBD1 (5 bases). The CDR3 runs to 16 residues. The V end was cut by 6 bases, the J end by 4 bases, with 21 bases between. Germline values: CDR1 LGHDT, CDR2 YNNKEL (reference sequence). The CDR3 region is CASRPTGDLLRYGYTF. Here the CDR3 DNA reads TGTGCCAGCAGGCCCACAGGCGACCTCTTGCGCTATGGCTACACCTTC.

This clone appeared once. The rearrangement joins TRBV24-1 to TRBJ2-1; 13 nucleotides align to TRBD2. Germline V gene sequence: CDR1 KGHDR, CDR2 SFDVKD. The V and J ends lost 2 bases and 0 bases, in that order; junction bases with no gene match: 6. The CDR3 has 19 residues. The CDR3 nucleotides are TGTGCCACCAGTGATTCACCGGGACTAGCGGGAAGCTCCTACAATGAGCAGTTCTTC. It codes for CATSDSPGLAGSSYNEQFF.

The genes are TRBV11-2 and TRBJ1-2, with 10 positions matching TRBD1. CDR3 length: 15 residues. Germline V gives CDR1 SGHAT, CDR2 FQNNGV. Trimming removed 2 bases from V and 8 bases from J; junction bases left unmatched: 8. CDR3 sequence: CASSLREGQGDGYTF. The CDR3 region has the DNA TGTGCCAGCAGCTTACGGGAAGGACAGGGGGACGGCTACACCTTC.

This clone showed up just once. The V call is TRBV19, the J call TRBJ2-2; maybe TRBD2 (5 bases). V dropped 9 bases and J dropped 2 bases, with 16 bases sitting between them. CDR1 is LNHDA and CDR2 is SQIVND in the germline V gene (reference sequence). The CDR3 sequence is 15 residues long. CDR3: CASFKGRSNTGELFF. CDR3 nucleotide sequence: TGTGCCAGCTTCAAAGGGAGATCCAACACCGGGGAGCTGTTTTTT.

The CDR3 loop is CASTLGAAGGQFF. The CDR3 region has the DNA TGTGCCAGCACCCTAGGAGCGGCAGGGGGGCAGTTCTTC. This chain links TRBV7-2 with TRBJ2-1, with 7 bases that match TRBD1. From germline, CDR1 is SGHTA and CDR2 FQGNSA. This CDR3 is built from 13 residues. Germline trimming cut 7 bases from V and 12 bases from J; bases unmatched to any gene: 12.

The count of this clone is one. This rearrangement joins TRBV28 to TRBJ1-1; D uncertain. V was trimmed by 6 bases and J by 1 base, leaving 12 bases between them. The CDR3 covers 14 residues. Per the germline V gene, CDR1 is MDHEN and CDR2 is SYDVKM. The CDR3 region is CASRLVQQNTEAFF. The CDR3 DNA reads TGTGCCAGCAGGCTAGTACAACAGAACACTGAAGCTTTCTTT.

The rearrangement joins TRBV3-1 (or the pseudogene TRBV3-2) to TRBJ1-5; D is perhaps TRBD1 (6 bases). This CDR3 region has 14 residues. V lost 0 bases and J 5 bases, leaving 8 bases between the germline ends. The V gene's germline CDR1 is LGHDT and CDR2 YNNKEL (reference sequence). DNA for the CDR3: TGTGCCAGCAGCCAAGACCACAGGGATCAGCCCCAGCATTTT. Translating it yields CASSQDHRDQPQHF.

Regarding this clone: The identical CDR3 is also encoded by other nucleotide sequences in the sample. The V and J genes are TRBV5-1 and TRBJ1-1; TRBD1 agrees at 11 bases. The CDR3 sequence is 15 residues long. CDR1 and CDR2 from the germline V gene are SGHRS and YFSETQ. V shed 4 bases and J 5 bases; nucleotides not matched to a gene: 7. Here the CDR3 reads CASSPGQGVGTEAFF. The CDR3 nucleotides read TGCGCCAGCAGCCCGGGACAGGGGGTAGGGACTGAAGCTTTCTTT.

V is TRBV2 and J is TRBJ1-1, with unresolved D. In germline, CDR1 is SNHLY, CDR2 FYNNEI. The CDR3 contains 12 residues. With 6 bases removed from V and 11 bases from J, the gap between germline ends came to 16 bases. The CDR3 nucleotides read TGTGCCAGCAGCGCGAGCGGGGATGGGGCTTTCTTT. Protein sequence: CASSASGDGAFF. Complete variable domain (other parts from reference TRBV2 and TRBJ1-1): EPEVTQTPSHQVTQMGQEVILRCVPISNHLYFYWYRQILGQKVEFLVSFYNNEISEKSEIFDDQFSVERPDGSNFTLKIRSTKLEDSAMYFCASSASGDGAFFGQGTRLTVV.

This clone occurred once. V is TRBV12-2 and J is TRBJ2-5; the D call TRBD1 from the table was never checked on the DNA. TRBV12-2 is marked as a pseudogene. This CDR3 region has 20 residues. The CDR3 region is CASRSSRKRGTAYSSETQYF. Written as DNA, the CDR3 is TGTGCAAGTCGCTCAAGCCGAAAAAGGGGGACAGCCTATTCGTCAGAGACCCAGTACTTC.

The V gene is TRBV11-1, the J gene TRBJ2-1, with D possibly TRBD2 on 6 matching bases. Looked up from germline, CDR1 is SGHAT and CDR2 is FQDESV (reference sequence). This CDR3 contains 14 residues. The V and J ends lost 5 bases and 4 bases respectively, with 12 bases between them. CDR3 loop: CASSGGRLYNEQFF. As DNA, the CDR3 is TGTGCCAGCAGCGGAGGGCGCCTTTACAATGAGCAGTTCTTC.

The J gene is TRBJ1-1, the V gene TRBV5-6; TRBD1 matches 9 bases. The junction had 3 bases not matched to a gene; V was cut back by 4 bases and J by 2 bases. From germline, CDR1 is SGHDT and CDR2 YYEEEE. There are 14 residues in the CDR3. The CDR3 reads CASSRDRANTEAFF. The CDR3 DNA follows: TGTGCCAGCAGCCGGGACAGGGCTAACACTGAAGCTTTCTTT.

The chain recombines TRBV19 with TRBJ2-2, with 8 bases matching TRBD1. CDR1 and CDR2 from the germline V gene are LNHDA and SQIVND (reference sequence). The CDR3 has 14 amino acids. V shed 4 bases and J 4 bases; nucleotides not matched to a gene: 2. The CDR3 DNA is TGTGCCAGTAGTAGACAGGGGTTCACCGGGGAGCTGTTTTTT. As protein: CASSRQGFTGELFF.

The count of this clone is one. The J gene is TRBJ2-1, the V gene TRBV4-2; 13 nucleotides match TRBD2. The germline CDR1 and CDR2 sequences are LGHNA and YNFKEQ. The CDR3 extends over 19 amino acids. The ends lost 0 bases at V and 2 bases at J; junction bases unmatched: 7. Written as DNA, the CDR3 is TGTGCCAGCAGCCAAGATAAGGGACTAGCGGGACAAACCTACAATGAGCAGTTCTTC. Its translation is CASSQDKGLAGQTYNEQFF.

The gene calls are TRBV27 and TRBJ2-7; D perhaps matches TRBD1 (6 bases). Trimming stripped 6 bases from V and 0 bases from J, with 9 bases between. CDR3 length: 13 residues. Per germline, CDR1 MNHEY and CDR2 SMNVEV (reference sequence). The CDR3 sequence is CASSLRGSYEQYF. Written as DNA, the CDR3 is TGTGCCAGCAGCCTCAGGGGCTCCTACGAGCAGTACTTC.